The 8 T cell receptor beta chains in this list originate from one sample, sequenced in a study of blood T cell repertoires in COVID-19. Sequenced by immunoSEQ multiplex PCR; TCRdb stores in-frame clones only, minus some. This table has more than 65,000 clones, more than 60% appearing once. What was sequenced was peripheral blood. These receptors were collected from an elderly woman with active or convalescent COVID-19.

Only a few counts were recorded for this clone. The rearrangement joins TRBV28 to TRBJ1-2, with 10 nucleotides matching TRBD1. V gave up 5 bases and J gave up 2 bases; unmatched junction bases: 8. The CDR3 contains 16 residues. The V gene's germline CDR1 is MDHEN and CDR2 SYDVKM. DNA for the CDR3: TGTGCCAGCAGTCCCTGGGGGACAGGGGACAACTATGGCTACACCTTC. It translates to CASSPWGTGDNYGYTF.

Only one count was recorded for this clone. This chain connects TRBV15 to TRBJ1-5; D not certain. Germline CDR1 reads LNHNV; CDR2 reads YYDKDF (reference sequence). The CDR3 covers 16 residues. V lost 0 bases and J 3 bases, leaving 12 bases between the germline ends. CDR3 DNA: TGTGCCACCAGCAGAGATGGAGGATATGACAATCAGCCCCAGCATTTT. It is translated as CATSRDGGYDNQPQHF.

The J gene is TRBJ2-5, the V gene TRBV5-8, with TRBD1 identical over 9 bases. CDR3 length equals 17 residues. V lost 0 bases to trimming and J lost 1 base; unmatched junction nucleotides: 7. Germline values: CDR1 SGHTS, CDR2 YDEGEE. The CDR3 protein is CASSLGLGQGFQETQYF. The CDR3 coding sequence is TGTGCCAGCAGCTTGGGTTTGGGACAGGGCTTCCAAGAGACCCAGTACTTC. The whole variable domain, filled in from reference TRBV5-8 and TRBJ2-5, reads EAGVTQSPTHLIKTRGQQATLRCSPISGHTSVYWYQQALGLGLQFLLWYDEGEERNRGNFPPRFSGRQFPNYSSELNVNALELEDSALYLCASSLGLGQGFQETQYFGPGTRLLVL.

CDR3 nucleotides: TGTGCCAGCACGACAGCGGGGGGGTCAAATGAGCAGTTCTTC. This codes for CASTTAGGSNEQFF. J is TRBJ2-1 and V is TRBV2, with TRBD2 matching over 10 bases. Germline CDR1 SNHLY, CDR2 FYNNEI. CDR3 size: 14 residues. The trim removed 7 bases at V and 7 bases at J, leaving 7 bases unmatched. The full variable domain, its missing parts supplied by reference TRBV2 and TRBJ2-1, is EPEVTQTPSHQVTQMGQEVILRCVPISNHLYFYWYRQILGQKVEFLVSFYNNEISEKSEIFDDQFSVERPDGSNFTLKIRSTKLEDSAMYFCASTTAGGSNEQFFGPGTRLTVL.

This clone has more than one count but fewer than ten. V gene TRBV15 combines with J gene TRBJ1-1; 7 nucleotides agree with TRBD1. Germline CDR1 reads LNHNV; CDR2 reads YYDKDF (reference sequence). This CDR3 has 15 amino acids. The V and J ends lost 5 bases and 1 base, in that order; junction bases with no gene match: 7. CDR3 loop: CATSPRQGENTEAFF. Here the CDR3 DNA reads TGTGCCACCAGCCCCCGACAGGGTGAGAACACTGAAGCTTTCTTT. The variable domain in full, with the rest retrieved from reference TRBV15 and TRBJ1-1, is DAMVIQNPRYQVTQFGKPVTLSCSQTLNHNVMYWYQQKSSQAPKLLFHYYDKDFNNEADTPDNFQSRRPNTSFCFLDIRSPGLGDTAMYLCATSPRQGENTEAFFGQGTRLTVV.

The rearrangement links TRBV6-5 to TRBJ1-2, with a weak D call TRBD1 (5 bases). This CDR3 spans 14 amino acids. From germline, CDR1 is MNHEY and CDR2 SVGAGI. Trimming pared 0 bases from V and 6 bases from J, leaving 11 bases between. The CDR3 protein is CASSYSAGRHGYTF. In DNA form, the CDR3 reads TGTGCCAGCAGTTACTCTGCAGGGCGCCATGGCTACACCTTC.

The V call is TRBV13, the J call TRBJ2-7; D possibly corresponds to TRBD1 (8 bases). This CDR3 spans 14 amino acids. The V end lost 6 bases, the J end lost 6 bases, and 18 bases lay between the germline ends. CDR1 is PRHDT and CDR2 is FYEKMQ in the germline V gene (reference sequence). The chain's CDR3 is CASRSTGGGIEQYF. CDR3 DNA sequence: TGTGCCAGCAGATCAACAGGGGGGGGCATCGAGCAGTACTTC.

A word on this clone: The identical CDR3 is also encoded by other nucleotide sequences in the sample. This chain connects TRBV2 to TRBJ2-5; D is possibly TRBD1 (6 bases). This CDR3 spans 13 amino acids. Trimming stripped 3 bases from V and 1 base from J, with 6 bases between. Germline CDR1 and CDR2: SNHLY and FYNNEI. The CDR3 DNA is TGTGCCAGCAGTGAGGACAGCCAAGAGACCCAGTACTTC. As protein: CASSEDSQETQYF.